This T cell receptor beta chain was captured in a study of spatial heterogeneity in lung cancer (dated by TCRdb to about 2019). Regarding the study in general: Samples were obtained from fewer than 80 patients with early-stage, untreated non-small cell lung cancer from the lung TRACERx cohort. Follow-up PBMC samples were sequenced whenever available, with the median time to follow-up being about two years after resection. Beta-chain transcripts were consistently detected in greater numbers than alpha-chain transcripts, which likely reflects a higher abundance of beta-chain transcripts. In the raw uncorrected reads, each unique combination of TCR and UMI appeared more than ten times on average. TCR alpha and beta repertoires were quantitatively compared across multiple tumor regions, matched nontumor lung and blood in non-small cell lung cancer. Nonsynonymous mutation counts, determined by whole-exome sequencing of tumor tissue, were related to features of the TCR repertoire. At surgery, 220 tumor regions, fewer than 85 matched nontumor lung samples and some 54 PBMC samples were TCR-sequenced for both alpha and beta chains. What the research found in general, with its limitations: Ubiquitous expanded tumor TCRs showed up in blood more often at tumor resection than at routine follow-up. Additional single-cell paired TCR alpha and beta sequencing was considered necessary to confirm, at a functional level, the hypothesis that regional TCRs recognize regional mutations. Only approximately 15 patients were included in the comparisons of baseline and follow-up blood repertoires.

This clonotype was detected a few times. Which antigen it targets is not known. The sample holds no much larger clone one base away, and base qualities are not on file. Libraries came from 5' RACE. Sequenced using a NextSeq 500. The TCR library protocol attached a unique molecular identifier to each TCR cDNA molecule to allow correction of PCR and sequencing errors. Turning to the authors' computational methods: Decombinator tools were used for TCR identification, UMI-based error correction and CDR3 extraction. Expanded TCRs were defined as those above a frequency of 2 per 1,000, corresponding to the top 1% of the tumor frequency distribution. Renyi diversity was computed with the R vegan package after each repertoire had been subsampled 100 times to 5,000 TCRs. CDR3 similarity networks were built from amino acid triplet string-kernel similarity, connecting CDR3s with pairwise similarity above 0.82. Through fastp at Q25 and MiXCR, TCRdb rebuilt clones from the public reads, retaining in-frame beta chains. Records with the same CDR3 protein are collapsed into one entry carrying the most frequent genes and DNA. These V and J calls are TCRdb output, not the study's own analysis. Here the sample has more than 75,000 distinct CDR3 sequences; 15% to 20% occur a single time. Jointly, the top ten make up 21% of the sample.

The sample's time point label, in plain terms: blood at routine non-recurrence follow-up after resection. Whole RNA extracted from tumor and nontumor lung tissue, or from cryopreserved PBMC samples, was used for TCR sequencing without cell sorting. Patients were selected for TCR sequencing only if sufficient RNA was available from at least two tumor regions. The sample was PBMCs, taken at follow-up. The TCR sequence derives from a male donor with early-stage non-small cell lung cancer.

The CDR3 here reads CASSSRGLPYEQYV. In nucleotide form, the sequence is TGTGCCAGCAGCTCTCGGGGGTTACCCTACGAGCAGTACGTC. The rearrangement joined TRBV27 to TRBJ2-7; the D gene is perhaps TRBD2, from 6 matching bases. From cysteine to valine, the CDR3 is 14 amino acids long. Of the read, only the CDR3 DNA is kept; its 42 bases are in frame from base 1. The germline V gene (reference sequence) sets CDR1 to MNHEY and CDR2 to SMNVEV. V is shortened by 6 bases, J by 2 bases, and the region joining them spans 14 bases.